Following are 16 T cell receptor beta chains from one sample sequenced in a study of graft-versus-host responses after intestinal transplantation. For these receptors, no antigen is known. The method was immunoSEQ multiplex PCR; TCRdb's version includes in-frame clones alone and lacks a portion of them. The table shows about 100,000 clones, with roughly 90% occurring only once. The sample here was unstimulated CD4+ T cells sorted from spleen or lymph node cells, taken before transplant. The receptors originated from a human donor who was the organ donor for an intestinal transplant.

As DNA, the CDR3 is TGTGCCAGCAGTTTATCCCGGTCCCTCTATGGCTACACCTTC. Amino acids: CASSLSRSLYGYTF. V usage is TRBV27 and J usage is TRBJ1-2; no clear D. Germline V CDR1 and CDR2: MNHEY, SMNVEV (reference sequence). V lost 0 bases to trimming and J lost 4 bases, with 9 bases between them. This CDR3 has 14 amino acids.

The rearrangement uses TRBV5-1 and TRBJ1-2, with D maybe TRBD1 (6 bases). This CDR3 region has 14 residues. The V end was cut by 4 bases, the J end by 3 bases, with 13 bases between. Germline V gene sequence: CDR1 SGHRS, CDR2 YFSETQ. Here the CDR3 reads CASSLLGGDYGYTF. In nucleotides, the CDR3 is TGCGCCAGCAGCCTCCTCGGGGGCGACTATGGCTACACCTTC. Complete variable domain (other parts from reference TRBV5-1 and TRBJ1-2): KAGVTQTPRYLIKTRGQQVTLSCSPISGHRSVSWYQQTPGQGLQFLFEYFSETQRNKGNFPGRFSGRQFSNSRSEMNVSTLELGDSALYLCASSLLGGDYGYTFGSGTRLTVV.

This clone has more than one count but fewer than ten. This sequence joins TRBV4-2 and TRBJ2-7; TRBD2 matches 7 bases. Per the germline V gene, CDR1 is LGHNA and CDR2 is YNFKEQ. J was trimmed by 4 bases and V by 0 bases; bases with no gene match: 9. The CDR3 sequence is 16 residues long. DNA of the CDR3: TGTGCCAGCAGCCAAGAGACTAGCCCTATAGGGTACGAGCAGTACTTC. Its protein is CASSQETSPIGYEQYF.

This clone was counted only a few times. The chain uses TRBV19 and TRBJ1-5; D unclear. Germline V gene data show CDR1 as LNHDA and CDR2 as SQIVND (reference sequence). V dropped 4 bases and J dropped 2 bases, with 12 bases sitting between them. The CDR3 covers 15 residues. In nucleotides, the CDR3 is TGTGCCAGTAGTACTTTGTGGGGAGGCAATCAGCCCCAGCATTTT. It translates to CASSTLWGGNQPQHF. Looking up the rest from reference TRBV19 and TRBJ1-5 gives the full variable domain: DGGITQSPKYLFRKEGQNVTLSCEQNLNHDAMYWYRQDPGQGLRLIYYSQIVNDFQKGDIAEGYSVSREKKESFPLTVTSAQKNPTAFYLCASSTLWGGNQPQHFGDGTRLSIL.

The chain carries TRBV5-1 and TRBJ2-3; 8 positions match TRBD2. The V and J ends lost 4 bases and 6 bases, in that order; junction bases with no gene match: 16. The germline V gene has CDR1 SGHRS and CDR2 YFSETQ. This CDR3 is built from 17 residues. CDR3 DNA: TGCGCCAGCAGCCCGAGTGAAGGGCGGGGGGCCAAGGATACGCAGTATTTT. This gives the protein CASSPSEGRGAKDTQYF.

This clone was seen only once. J is TRBJ1-5 and V is TRBV6-1; D perhaps matches TRBD1 (6 bases). CDR1 MNHNS and CDR2 SASEGT come from the germline V gene. The CDR3 contains 18 residues. Trimming left V 2 bases short and J 1 base short, with 18 bases between. CDR3 protein: CASSESPQGRGSNQPQHF. The CDR3 region has the DNA TGTGCCAGCAGTGAATCCCCTCAGGGGCGCGGAAGCAATCAGCCCCAGCATTTT.

The chain carries TRBV6-5 and TRBJ1-2; TRBD1 matches 8 bases. The CDR3 runs to 15 residues. V lost 2 bases and J lost 2; bases outside the gene matches: 4. Germline CDR1 and CDR2: MNHEY and SVGAGI. The CDR3 region has the DNA TGTGCCAGCAGTTACGACGCAGGGGGCAACTATGGCTACACCTTC. It yields the protein CASSYDAGGNYGYTF.

The chain is built from TRBV11-1 and TRBJ1-1; possibly TRBD1 for D (5 bases). Germline V gives CDR1 SGHAT, CDR2 FQDESV (reference sequence). The CDR3 extends over 14 amino acids. The V and J ends lost 1 base and 1 base respectively, with 7 bases between them. The CDR3 loop is CASSLEQENTEAFF. The CDR3 DNA follows: TGTGCCAGCAGCTTAGAACAGGAGAACACTGAAGCTTTCTTT.

This chain links TRBV6-5 with TRBJ1-2; TRBD1 aligns across 8 bases. Per germline, CDR1 MNHEY and CDR2 SVGAGI. V gave up 5 bases and J gave up 5 bases; unmatched junction bases: 10. The length of the CDR3 is 15 residues. Here the CDR3 reads CASSPYQGARYGYTF. In DNA, the CDR3 is TGTGCCAGCAGTCCCTACCAGGGGGCTAGGTATGGCTACACCTTC.

For the CDR3, the DNA is TGTGCCAGCTCACCACGAACAACTAATGAAAAACTGTTTTTT. It is translated as CASSPRTTNEKLFF. The genes are TRBV18 and TRBJ1-4; no reliable D call. The CDR3 loop spans 14 amino acids. Trimming took 1 base from V and 0 from J, leaving 3 bases between them. The germline V gene encodes CDR1 KGHSH and CDR2 LQKENI.

The V and J genes are TRBV5-4 and TRBJ2-5; D perhaps matches TRBD2 (6 bases). Germline CDR1 SGHNT, CDR2 YYREEE (reference sequence). This CDR3 comprises 14 residues. Trimming took 0 bases from V and 2 from J, leaving 8 bases between them. The CDR3 sequence: CASSLAAGQETQYF. CDR3 nucleotides: TGTGCCAGCAGCTTGGCGGCGGGGCAAGAGACCCAGTACTTC.

The rearrangement links TRBV28 to TRBJ1-6; the D gene is possibly TRBD1 (6 bases). V was trimmed by 8 bases and J by 7 bases, leaving 27 bases between them. Germline lookup yields CDR1 MDHEN and CDR2 SYDVKM. The CDR3 sequence is 18 residues long. Here the CDR3 reads CASLPPGHSKAKNSPLHF. CDR3 sequence (DNA): TGTGCCAGCCTCCCCCCGGGACACTCTAAGGCTAAGAATTCACCCCTCCACTTT.

This chain uses TRBV4-1 with TRBJ1-4, with a tentative D call TRBD1 (5 bases). Germline V lookup: CDR1 MGHRA, CDR2 YSYEKL. CDR3 size: 17 residues. V was clipped by 0 bases and J by 4 bases, with 15 bases between them. The CDR3, as DNA: TGCGCCAGCAGCCAAGATCCACTCGGGGCCGTTAATGAAAAACTGTTTTTT. Protein product: CASSQDPLGAVNEKLFF.

This clone was seen a handful of times. This chain links TRBV4-1 with TRBJ1-3, with D possibly TRBD1 on 6 matching bases. Germline CDR1 is MGHRA and CDR2 is YSYEKL. The CDR3 totals 15 residues. V lost 1 base to trimming and J lost 6 bases, with 13 bases between them. The CDR3 region is CASSQGTGRVNTIYF. In DNA form, the CDR3 reads TGCGCCAGCAGCCAAGGAACAGGGAGAGTAAACACCATATATTTT.

The genes are TRBV14 and TRBJ2-1; D ambiguous. V lost 3 bases, J lost 12 bases, and 15 bases lay in between. The CDR3 totals 13 residues. From germline, CDR1 is SGHDN and CDR2 FVKESK. Written as DNA, the CDR3 is TGTGCCAGCAGCCAGCCCGGAGTAAATCGGCAGTTCTTC. Protein: CASSQPGVNRQFF. The full variable domain, rest sourced from reference TRBV14 and TRBJ2-1, is EAGVTQFPSHSVIEKGQTVTLRCDPISGHDNLYWYRRVMGKEIKFLLHFVKESKQDESGMPNNRFLAERTGGTYSTLKVQPAELEDSGVYFCASSQPGVNRQFFGPGTRLTVL.

The chain employs TRBV29-1 and TRBJ1-2; D call uncertain. Germline values: CDR1 SQVTM, CDR2 ANQGSEA. The CDR3 runs 13 residues. The ends were cut back, 7 bases at V and 2 bases at J, with 14 bases in the middle. The CDR3 loop reads CSALEMGNYGYTF. In DNA form, the CDR3 reads TGCAGCGCGCTGGAGATGGGGAACTATGGCTACACCTTC.